Following are 2 T cell receptor beta chains from one sample sequenced in a study of blood T cell repertoires in COVID-19. TCRdb keeps only in-frame clones here, not all; method: immunoSEQ multiplex PCR. Of under 300,000 clones listed, 65% to 80% are singletons. Sequenced: peripheral blood. The receptors here all came from a woman aged 40 to 50 with active or convalescent COVID-19.

The rearrangement links TRBV5-1 to TRBJ1-1; D gene unclear. There are 12 residues in the CDR3. V was cut by 7 bases and J by 8 bases, with 15 bases left in between. CDR1 and CDR2 (germline): SGHRS, YFSETQ. The chain's CDR3 is CASGEDVGEAFF. Written as DNA, the CDR3 is TGCGCCAGCGGGGAGGATGTGGGGGAAGCTTTCTTT.

V usage is TRBV9 and J usage is TRBJ2-1; D gene uncertain. The CDR3 consists of 14 residues. V dropped 0 bases and J dropped 6 bases, with 10 bases sitting between them. CDR1 SGDLS and CDR2 YYNGEE come from the germline V gene. DNA for the CDR3: TGTGCCAGCAGCGTAGGGGCCCTCCCCAATGAGCAGTTCTTC. Its translation is CASSVGALPNEQFF. Complete variable domain (other parts from reference TRBV9 and TRBJ2-1): DSGVTQTPKHLITATGQRVTLRCSPRSGDLSVYWYQQSLDQGLQFLIQYYNGEERAKGNILERFSAQQFPDLHSELNLSSLELGDSALYFCASSVGALPNEQFFGPGTRLTVL.